The clone carrying this T cell receptor beta chain appeared a few times. Its target is unknown. Germline trimming cut 0 bases from V and 4 bases from J; bases unmatched to any gene: 5. In germline, CDR1 is DFQATT, CDR2 SNEGSKA (reference sequence). The CDR3 sequence is 15 residues long. Sample barcodes and UMIs were carried by the TCR alpha and TCR beta cDNA libraries that 5'RACE generated with constant-segment primers. Each CDR3 protein gets one entry after TCRdb re-called the 5' RACE reads with MiXCR. The sample lists fewer than 650,000 distinct CDR3 sequences; 15% to 20% were seen once. This entry belongs to a study of T-cell memory formation after mild COVID-19. Study information: Among the donors, TCR clusters were largely specific to each donor. Study observations and caveats: The CD4+ clones that contracted clustered mainly within CM and EM, and the CD8+ clones concentrated in EMRA. Cross-reactive memory seemingly joined, as some responding clones were found in pre-infection memory.

The sequence was obtained from an adult woman who had mild COVID-19 (a few samples of this study predate the infection). Cell type and time point are not known. Sequencing used PBMCs or a T cell subset sorted from them (not recorded which). V gene TRBV20-1 combines with J gene TRBJ2-2; the match to TRBD1 covers 7 bases. As DNA, the CDR3 is TGCAGTGCTAGAGATACAGGGGCGACCACCGGGGAGCTGTTTTTT. This sequence encodes CSARDTGATTGELFF.